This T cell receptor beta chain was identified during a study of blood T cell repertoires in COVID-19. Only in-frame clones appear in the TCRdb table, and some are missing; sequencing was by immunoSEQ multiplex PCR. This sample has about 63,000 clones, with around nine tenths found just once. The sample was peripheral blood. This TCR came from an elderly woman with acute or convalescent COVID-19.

This CDR3 is CASIGTGKLKAFF. DNA of the CDR3: TGTGCCAGCATAGGGACAGGGAAACTAAAAGCTTTCTTT. The chain recombines TRBV12-3 or TRBV12-4 with TRBJ1-1; 9 positions match TRBD1. With 7 bases clipped from V and 9 bases from J, the junction kept 9 bases outside the gene matches. The CDR3 consists of 13 residues.